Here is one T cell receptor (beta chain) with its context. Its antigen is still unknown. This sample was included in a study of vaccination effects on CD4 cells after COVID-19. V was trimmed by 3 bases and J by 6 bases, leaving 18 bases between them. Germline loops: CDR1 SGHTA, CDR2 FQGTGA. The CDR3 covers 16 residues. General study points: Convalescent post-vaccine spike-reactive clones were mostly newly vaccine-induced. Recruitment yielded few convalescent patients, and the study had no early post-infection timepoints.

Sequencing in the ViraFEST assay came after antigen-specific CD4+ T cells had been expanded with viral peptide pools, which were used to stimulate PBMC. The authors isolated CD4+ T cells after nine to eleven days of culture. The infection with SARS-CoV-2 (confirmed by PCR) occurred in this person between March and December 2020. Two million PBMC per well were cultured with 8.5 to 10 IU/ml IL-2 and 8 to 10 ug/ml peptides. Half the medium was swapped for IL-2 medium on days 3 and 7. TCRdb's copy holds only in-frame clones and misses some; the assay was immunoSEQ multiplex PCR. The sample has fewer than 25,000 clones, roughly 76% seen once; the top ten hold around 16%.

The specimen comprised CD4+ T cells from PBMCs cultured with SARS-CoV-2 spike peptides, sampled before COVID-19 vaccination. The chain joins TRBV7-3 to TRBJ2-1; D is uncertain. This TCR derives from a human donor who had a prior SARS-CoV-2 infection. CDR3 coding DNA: TGTGCCAGCAGCTTGTATGCCGGATCTCCGGCCAATGAGCAGTTCTTC. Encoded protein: CASSLYAGSPANEQFF.